This is a list of T cell receptor beta chains from one sample in a study of regulatory and conventional T cells in RAG deficiency. Assay used: immunoSEQ multiplex PCR; TCRdb lists only in-frame clones, some missing. The data hold about 12,000 clones, with roughly 95% observed a single time. Separately, the same data were catalogued under a study of regulatory T cells.

The sequenced sample consisted of CD127- CD25+ CD4+ Tregs sorted from blood. These receptors originate from a human donor in good health. CDR3s include the opening cysteine and the closing phenylalanine or tryptophan. A D gene is named only where the DNA matches it firmly. Rows may omit the clone size; those that give it use once, few, many or a size class.

>.|TRBV28|once|TRBJ2-3
TGTGCCAGCAGCTCGCTATTTCCCGAGGGCGGGGGCCCGTACACAGATACGCAGTATTTT
CASSSLFPEGGGPYTDTQYF
>.|TRBV2|.|TRBJ1-2
TGTGCCAGCAGTGAGGGCCGATACTATGGCTACACCTTC
CASSEGRYYGYTF
>TRBD1|TRBV5-1|.|TRBJ2-7
TGCGCCAGCAGCGGACAGGGCTACGAGCAGTACTTC
CASSGQGYEQYF
>TRBD1|TRBV6-6|.|TRBJ1-1
TGTGCCAGCAGTCGGGACAGGAGAAACACTGAAGCTTTCTTT
CASSRDRRNTEAFF
>TRBD1|TRBV18|once|TRBJ1-2
TGTGCCAGCTCACCTCGGCAGGGGGCGAGTACGGCCACGACTAAGAATGGCTACACCTTC
CASSPRQGASTATTKNGYTF
>TRBD1|TRBV9|.|TRBJ1-4
TGTGCCAGCAGCCCGGACAGGGAGGGAGAAAAACTGTTTTTT
CASSPDREGEKLFF
>.|TRBV6-6|.|TRBJ1-2
TGTGCCAGCAGTTACAGCTTCCCAACTAACTATGGCTACACCTTC
CASSYSFPTNYGYTF
>TRBD1|TRBV7-9|.|TRBJ1-1
TGTGCCAGCAGCTTACTGGGGACAGGGTACACTGAAGCTTTCTTT
CASSLLGTGYTEAFF
>.|TRBV30|.|TRBJ1-2
TGTGCCTGGAGTGTAGGACTTATCCCTTATGGCTACACCTTC
CAWSVGLIPYGYTF
>.|TRBV19|.|TRBJ1-6
TGTGCCAGTAGTATAGCTCGCCACAGGGCCAGTTCACCCCTCCACTTT
CASSIARHRASSPLHF
>.|TRBV5-1|.|TRBJ1-2
TGCGCCAGCAGCTTGGGGCAGGGGAACGGCTACACCTTC
CASSLGQGNGYTF
>TRBD2|TRBV15|.|TRBJ2-7
TGTGCCACCAGCAGATACACCGGGACTAGCGGTCTCTCCTACGAGCAGTACTTC
CATSRYTGTSGLSYEQYF
>TRBD2|TRBV5-1|.|TRBJ2-5
TGCGCCAGCAGCTTCCGGGCAGCGGGGGGAGGTGGTGAGACCCAGTACTTC
CASSFRAAGGGGETQYF
>.|TRBV15|.|TRBJ1-2
TGTGCCACCAGCAGAGGACAGTACTACACCTTC
CATSRGQYYTF
>TRBD1|TRBV11-1|.|TRBJ2-7
TGTGCCAGCAGCGACCGGGACAGGGGCTCCTACGAGCAGTACTTC
CASSDRDRGSYEQYF
>.|TRBV27|once|TRBJ1-5
TGTGCCAGCAGTACGGGTCATTTGCAGCCCCAGCATTTT
CASSTGHLQPQHF
>TRBD1|TRBV5-1|.|TRBJ2-7
TGCGCCAGCAGCTACCGACAGGGTTTGAGCGAGCAGTACTTC
CASSYRQGLSEQYF
>.|TRBV6-1|once|TRBJ1-2
TGTGCCACTAGGGGGGGCTACACCTTC
CATRGGYTF
>.|TRBV9|.|TRBJ1-6
TGTGCCAGCAGCGAGAGGGACACCTCTAGTTCACCCCTCCACTTT
CASSERDTSSSPLHF
>.|TRBV18|.|TRBJ1-2
TGTGCCAGCTCACCGGGAACAGGGCCAGCTAACTATGGCTACACCTTC
CASSPGTGPANYGYTF
>TRBD1|TRBV19|.|TRBJ1-4
TGTGCCAGTAGTAGACAGGGGCCTCCAACTAATGAAAAACTGTTTTTT
CASSRQGPPTNEKLFF
>.|TRBV7-9|.|TRBJ1-4
TGTGCCAGCAGCCCCCGCGGTCTAAATGAAAAACTGTTTTTT
CASSPRGLNEKLFF
>TRBD2|TRBV4-1|.|TRBJ2-3
TGCGCCAGCAGCCGCGGACTAGCGGGGGCGGCTCGGACAGATACGCAGTATTTT
CASSRGLAGAARTDTQYF
>.|TRBV10-2|once|TRBJ2-7
TGCGCCAGCGGAAGGGGGGGAACGGGATACGAGCAGTACTTC
CASGRGGTGYEQYF
>.|TRBV15|.|TRBJ1-6
TGTGCCACCGCACAGTATTATAATTCACCCCTCCACTTT
CATAQYYNSPLHF
>TRBD1|TRBV5-1|.|TRBJ2-3
TGCGCCAGCAGCCGCAGGGGGCTCCTCCCCACAGATACGCAGTATTTT
CASSRRGLLPTDTQYF
>TRBD1|TRBV18|.|TRBJ1-1
TGTGCCAGCTCACCACGGGACAGAAACACTGAAGCTTTCTTT
CASSPRDRNTEAFF
>TRBD1|TRBV5-5|.|TRBJ2-2
TGTGCCAGCAGCTTGGTAACAGGGGTGCACACCGGGGAGCTGTTTTTT
CASSLVTGVHTGELFF
>.|TRBV5-6|.|TRBJ2-2
TGTGCCAGCAGCTTGGTAGGGGGAAACACCGGGGAGCTGTTTTTT
CASSLVGGNTGELFF
>.|TRBV5-1|once|TRBJ1-5
TGCGCCAGCAGCTTGGGGGTTTCGGGGGACAATCAGCCCCAGCATTTT
CASSLGVSGDNQPQHF
>TRBD1|TRBV6-5|once|TRBJ2-2
TGTGCCAGCAGTTCGGGACAGGGGGTCACCGGGGAGCTGTTTTTT
CASSSGQGVTGELFF
>TRBD2|TRBV7-9|.|TRBJ2-3
TGTGCCAGCAGCTTAGCGCTTCTAGCGGGGGGCACAGATACGCAGTATTTT
CASSLALLAGGTDTQYF
>.|TRBV5-1|.|TRBJ2-5
TGCGCCAGCAGCTTGGCGGCCTTAAGACACTCCGAAGAGACCCAGTACTTC
CASSLAALRHSEETQYF
>.|TRBV11-3|.|TRBJ2-5
TGTGCCAGCAGCCCCGATGGGGGGGGCGGAGAGACCCAGTACTTC
CASSPDGGGGETQYF
>.|TRBV5-1|once|TRBJ2-7
TGCGCCAGCAGCTTTTTCATGGGGTCCGCGGGCGAGCAGTACTTC
CASSFFMGSAGEQYF
>.|TRBV5-6|.|TRBJ1-2
TGTGCCAGCAGCTTGCGTCAGGGGAGAGGCTACACCTTC
CASSLRQGRGYTF
>TRBD1|TRBV2|.|TRBJ2-7
TGTGCCAGCAGCCGAAGACAGGGACCCTACGAGCAGTACTTC
CASSRRQGPYEQYF
>TRBD1|TRBV4-1|.|TRBJ2-1
TGCGCCAGCAGCCGAGGGACAGGTCATGAGCAGTTCTTC
CASSRGTGHEQFF
>TRBD2|TRBV5-4|once|TRBJ2-3
TGTGCCAGCAGCTCCGGACTAGCGGGGAGCACAGATACGCAGTATTTT
CASSSGLAGSTDTQYF
>TRBD1|TRBV11-2|.|TRBJ2-7
TGTGCCAGCAGCTTAGTGGGACAGGGGGCCGAGCAGTACTTC
CASSLVGQGAEQYF
>TRBD1|TRBV5-1|.|TRBJ2-5
TGCGCCAGCAGCTTGTGGGCTGGCGGGGGACAGGGAGAGACCCAGTACTTC
CASSLWAGGGQGETQYF
>.|TRBV6-1|.|TRBJ2-1
TGTGCCACTAAAGGGGGACCAAGCTCCTACAATGAGCAGTTCTTC
CATKGGPSSYNEQFF
>TRBD1|TRBV19|.|TRBJ1-5
TGTGCCAGTAGTACGGGGCAGGGGGCTGGGGGGTTTGACAATCAGCCCCAGCATTTT
CASSTGQGAGGFDNQPQHF
>.|TRBV5-1|.|TRBJ2-7
TGCGCCAGCAGCCTACAGGCGGACGAGCAGTACTTC
CASSLQADEQYF
>.|TRBV2|.|TRBJ1-4
TGTGCCAGCAGTTACAGGGCAACTAATGAAAAACTGTTTTTT
CASSYRATNEKLFF
>TRBD1|TRBV4-1|.|TRBJ2-6
TGCGCCAGCAGCCAAACCGGACAGGGCTGGGGTTCTGGGGCCAACGTCCTGACTTTC
CASSQTGQGWGSGANVLTF
>.|TRBV18|.|TRBJ2-5
TGTGCCAGCTCATTTAGCGCCGGGGGTCGGCAAGAGACCCAGTACTTC
CASSFSAGGRQETQYF